These T cell receptor beta chains were read from a single sample in a study of regulatory T cells in long-lasting Graves disease. TCRdb independently ran MiXCR on the multiplex PCR reads; one entry per CDR3 protein. The table has 300,000 to 400,000 distinct CDR3 sequences, about a sixth seen once. A further study also used this sample, focusing on T cells in Graves' hyperthyroidism and ophthalmopathy.

The input for sequencing was peripheral blood mononuclear cells (PBMCs), taken at new diagnosis, from a patient treated with antithyroid drugs. These receptors all come from a man aged 40-49 years with Graves disease. Each CDR3 is given with its conserved first and last residue. D genes are given only for firm matches. Only some rows state a clone size, as once, few, many or a class for expanded clones.

J gene | V gene | D gene | clone size | CDR3 protein | CDR3 DNA
TRBJ1-5 | TRBV12-3/TRBV12-4 | TRBD1 | many | CASSPGTAATNQPQHF | TGTGCCAGCAGTCCCGGGACAGCGGCGACGAATCAGCCCCAGCATTTT
TRBJ1-1 | TRBV9 | . | many | CASSASSLGTEAFF | TGTGCCAGCAGCGCCTCGTCCCTCGGCACTGAAGCTTTCTTT
TRBJ2-7 | TRBV10-3 | . | few | CAISENKYEQYF | TGTGCCATCAGTGAGAACAAGTACGAGCAGTACTTC
TRBJ2-2 | TRBV12-3/TRBV12-4 | TRBD2 | many | CASSPTSGTGELFF | TGTGCCAGCAGTCCAACTAGCGGCACCGGGGAGCTGTTTTTT
TRBJ2-2 | TRBV4-3 | . | many | CASSQQTVTNTGELFF | TGCGCCAGCAGCCAACAAACGGTCACGAACACCGGGGAGCTGTTTTTT
TRBJ2-7 | TRBV5-1 | . | many | CASSLVGGTYEQYF | TGTGCCAGCAGCTTGGTGGGGGGTACCTACGAGCAGTACTTC
TRBJ2-7 | TRBV5-1 | TRBD2 | many | CASSLTPSGVPVGYEQYF | TGCGCCAGCAGCTTGACCCCTAGCGGGGTCCCCGTCGGATACGAGCAGTACTTC
TRBJ2-2 | TRBV5-1 | . | few | CASSLYRNTNTGELLF | TGCGCCAGCAGCCTATACAGGAACACGAACACCGGGGAGCTGCTTTTT
TRBJ1-6 | TRBV7-2 | . | . | CASSRQENSPLHF | TGTGCCAGCAGCCGACAGGAGAATTCACCCCTCCACTTT
TRBJ1-4 | TRBV3-1 | . | . | CASSRISAGNEKLFF | TGTGCCAGCAGCCGGATATCGGCAGGGAATGAAAAACTGTTTTTT
TRBJ1-1 | TRBV5-1 | . | many | CASSLSGAEAFF | TGCGCCAGCAGCTTATCGGGGGCTGAAGCTTTCTTT
TRBJ2-1 | TRBV9 | TRBD2 | many | CASSVAERGGYNEQFF | TGTGCCAGCAGCGTAGCCGAGCGGGGGGGCTACAATGAGCAGTTCTTC
TRBJ2-1 | TRBV2 | TRBD2 | many | CASRRLAGGPEQFF | TGTGCCAGCAGAAGACTAGCGGGGGGCCCTGAGCAGTTCTTC
TRBJ1-1 | TRBV7-9 | . | many | CASSLPPGATPDTEAFF | TGTGCCAGCAGCTTACCGCCGGGGGCTACCCCGGACACTGAAGCTTTCTTT
TRBJ1-2 | TRBV12-3/TRBV12-4 | . | many | CASSLEGRGGYTF | TGTGCCAGCAGTTTAGAGGGGCGGGGTGGCTACACCTTC
TRBJ2-4 | TRBV20-1 | TRBD1 | many | CSARGRGLYIQYF | TGCAGTGCTAGGGGCAGGGGGCTATACATTCAGTACTTC
TRBJ2-7 | TRBV9 | . | . | CASSVALGLSYEQYF | TGTGCCAGCAGCGTAGCGCTAGGGCTAAGCTACGAGCAGTACTTC
TRBJ2-1 | TRBV2 | . | many | CASSGQRVDNEQFF | TGTGCCAGCAGTGGACAAAGGGTGGACAATGAGCAGTTCTTC
TRBJ2-7 | TRBV27 | . | many | CASRTGTLSYEQYF | TGTGCCAGTAGAACCGGGACCTTGTCCTACGAGCAGTACTTC
TRBJ2-3 | TRBV7-2 | . | few | CASSRGPRAADTQYF | TGTGCCAGCAGCCGGGGACCTCGGGCGGCAGATACGCAGTATTTT
TRBJ1-1 | TRBV27 | TRBD1 | . | CASSTTTGGGTEAFF | TGTGCCAGCAGCACCACAACAGGGGGGGGCACTGAAGCTTTCTTT
TRBJ1-6 | TRBV12-3/TRBV12-4 | . | few | CASSDPGYNSPLHF | TGTGCCAGCAGTGACCCGGGGTATAATTCACCCCTCCACTTT
TRBJ2-7 | TRBV2 | . | many | CASVPGKGTYEQYF | TGTGCCAGCGTGCCGGGAAAAGGAACCTACGAGCAGTACTTC
TRBJ2-5 | TRBV5-1 | . | many | CASSGSPTDSGTQYF | TGCGCCAGCAGCGGAAGTCCGACAGACTCTGGGACCCAGTACTTC
TRBJ2-1 | TRBV7-2 | . | many | CASREKWGPLNEQFF | TGTGCCAGCAGAGAGAAATGGGGACCCCTCAATGAGCAGTTCTTC
TRBJ1-1 | TRBV6-1 | . | many | CASFGPGDTEAFF | TGTGCCAGCTTTGGACCTGGGGACACTGAAGCTTTCTTT
TRBJ1-6 | TRBV27 | TRBD1 | . | CASSQTGYISPLHF | TGTGCCAGCAGCCAGACAGGGTACATCTCACCCCTCCACTTT
TRBJ1-5 | TRBV20-1 | . | many | CSATYRYSFGDNQPQHF | TGCAGTGCTACGTACCGCTACAGCTTCGGGGACAATCAGCCCCAGCATTTT
TRBJ1-1 | TRBV10-3 | TRBD1 | many | CAISESLDRASEAFF | TGTGCCATCAGTGAGTCGTTGGACAGGGCGTCCGAAGCTTTCTTT
TRBJ1-1 | TRBV12-3/TRBV12-4 | . | . | CASSRMGKSTEAFF | TGTGCCAGCAGCCGGATGGGGAAATCCACTGAAGCTTTCTTT
TRBJ2-7 | TRBV28 | . | many | CASSLSYSYEQYF | TGTGCCAGCAGTTTATCCTACTCCTACGAGCAGTACTTC
TRBJ1-1 | TRBV12-3/TRBV12-4 | . | once | CASNALGGPDTEAFF | TGTGCCAGCAACGCCCTCGGAGGACCGGACACTGAAGCTTTCTTT
TRBJ1-5 | TRBV12-3/TRBV12-4 | TRBD1 | . | CASSLRGTGPNQPQHF | TGTGCCAGCAGTTTACGAGGGACAGGGCCCAATCAGCCCCAGCATTTT
TRBJ2-1 | TRBV18 | . | many | CASSPFTGRNEQFF | TGTGCCAGCTCACCGTTTACAGGGAGAAATGAGCAGTTCTTC
TRBJ2-1 | TRBV7-3 | . | many | CASSLSRDTEQFF | TGTGCCAGCAGCTTATCCCGGGACACTGAGCAGTTCTTC
TRBJ2-1 | TRBV11-2 | TRBD2 | . | CASRKTSAEQFF | TGTGCCAGCAGGAAGACTAGCGCTGAGCAGTTCTTC
TRBJ2-5 | TRBV20-1 | . | many | CSARPRTRGETQYF | TGCAGTGCTAGACCAAGGACCCGGGGAGAGACCCAGTACTTC
TRBJ2-6 | TRBV7-3 | . | many | CASSLGPGANVLTF | TGTGCCAGCAGCCTAGGGCCGGGGGCCAACGTCCTGACTTTC
TRBJ1-5 | TRBV12-3/TRBV12-4 | . | many | CASSLGRTYSNQPQHF | TGTGCCAGCAGTTTAGGCAGAACCTATAGCAATCAGCCCCAGCATTTT
TRBJ2-7 | TRBV7-2 | . | few | CASFSRPTRPYEQYF | TGTGCCAGTTTCTCCCGCCCGACACGGCCCTACGAGCAGTACTTC
TRBJ1-2 | TRBV28 | . | many | CASSLYQGILGYGYTF | TGTGCCAGCAGTTTATATCAGGGGATTCTTGGTTATGGCTACACCTTC
TRBJ2-5 | TRBV9 | . | many | CASSVGADSFLETQYF | TGTGCCAGCAGCGTAGGTGCGGACTCCTTTCTGGAGACCCAGTACTTC
TRBJ1-5 | TRBV29-1 | . | few | CSVVGARGQPQHF | TGCAGCGTTGTCGGGGCGAGGGGTCAGCCCCAGCATTTT
TRBJ2-5 | TRBV30 | . | many | CAWIRDFTETQYF | TGTGCCTGGATCCGGGACTTTACAGAGACCCAGTACTTC
TRBJ2-1 | TRBV11-2 | TRBD1 | many | CASSLGPYPGTGDNEQFF | TGTGCCAGCAGCTTAGGTCCCTATCCCGGGACAGGGGACAATGAGCAGTTCTTC
TRBJ1-1 | TRBV2 | . | many | CASSQIFGFTEAFF | TGTGCCAGCAGTCAGATTTTCGGGTTCACTGAAGCTTTCTTT
TRBJ2-7 | TRBV7-2 | . | . | CASSFFGDTPYEQYF | TGTGCCAGCAGCTTTTTCGGGGATACTCCCTACGAGCAGTACTTC
TRBJ2-7 | TRBV2 | TRBD1 | many | CASSADRGYEQYF | TGTGCCAGCAGCGCCGACAGGGGGTACGAGCAGTACTTC
TRBJ2-3 | TRBV6-1 | . | many | CASSEDPTGRYTQYF | TGTGCCAGCAGTGAAGATCCTACAGGGCGCTATACGCAGTATTTT
TRBJ2-1 | TRBV20-1 | . | many | CSAYFNEQFF | TGCAGTGCGTATTTCAATGAGCAGTTCTTC
TRBJ2-1 | TRBV20-1 | TRBD2 | . | CSAAGGHEQFF | TGCAGTGCTGCGGGGGGCCATGAGCAGTTCTTC
TRBJ2-5 | TRBV20-1 | TRBD2 | many | CSARPGLERETQYF | TGCAGTGCTCGCCCCGGACTAGAACGGGAGACCCAGTACTTC
TRBJ2-7 | TRBV10-3 | TRBD2 | many | CAISGLAGAEQYF | TGTGCCATCAGCGGACTAGCGGGGGCCGAGCAGTACTTC